The entry that follows covers one T cell receptor beta chain sequence. Its antigen is unknown. The table came from immunoSEQ multiplex PCR; TCRdb's copy has only in-frame clones and leaves some out. This sample has over a thousand clones, with 72% found just once. The sample originates from a study of chemoradiotherapy in HPV16-positive cancers. General study findings and limits: Only a couple of HPV16-positive patients supplied the functional HPV-specificity definition. During treatment, candidate HPV-specific clones and E7-related motifs expanded in tumor. For HPV16-positive patients, expanding HPV-responsive T cells associated with longer recurrence-free survival.

Germline V gene data show CDR1 as ENHRY and CDR2 as SYGVKD. CDR3 length equals 17 residues. V was clipped by 3 bases and J by 5 bases, with 22 bases between them. The J gene is TRBJ2-5, the V gene TRBV10-3; D is unclear. This specimen consisted of tumor tissue, obtained from a patient who underwent chemoradiotherapy. The TCR originated in a human donor with HPV-associated anogenital cancer. In DNA, the CDR3 is TGTGCCATCAGTGATGGGGAAAGTAGCATTCTATATGAGACCCAGTACTTC. This translates into CAISDGESSILYETQYF.